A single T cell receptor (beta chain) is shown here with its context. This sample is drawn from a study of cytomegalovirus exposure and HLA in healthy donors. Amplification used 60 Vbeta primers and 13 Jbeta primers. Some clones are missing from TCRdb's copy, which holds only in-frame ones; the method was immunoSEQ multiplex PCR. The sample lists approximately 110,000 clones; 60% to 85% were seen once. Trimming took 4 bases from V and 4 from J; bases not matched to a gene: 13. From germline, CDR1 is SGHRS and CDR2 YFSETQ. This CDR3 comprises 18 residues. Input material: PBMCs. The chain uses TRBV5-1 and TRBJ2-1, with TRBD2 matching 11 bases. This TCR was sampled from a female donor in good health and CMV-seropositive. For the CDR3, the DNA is TGCGCCAGCAGCCCACGGCTAGCGGGGGGTGGGCCTTACAATGAGCAGTTCTTC. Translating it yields CASSPRLAGGGPYNEQFF.